This entry features one T cell receptor beta chain sequence. Its antigen is unidentified. This specimen belongs to a study of radiation and T cells in renal cell carcinoma. Study-wide context: Nephrectomy followed 15 Gy stereotactic body radiation by 4 weeks. The study's findings and limits: Top tumor clonotypes rose in blood 2 weeks post-radiation, then contracted.

Profiled with immunoSEQ multiplex PCR; TCRdb holds only in-frame clones, not every one. Here the sample spans about 49,000 clones, around 83% being singletons. Trimming pared 4 bases from V and 5 bases from J, leaving 9 bases between. The CDR3 consists of 13 residues. Germline V gene lookup returns CDR1 ENHRY and CDR2 SYGVKD. Time point specified: baseline pretreatment blood. Stated treatment: 15 Gy SBRT to primary tumor, nephrectomy 4 weeks later. Sequenced here: blood, sampled from a patient whose treatment included radiotherapy and nephrectomy. The chain is built from TRBV10-3 and TRBJ2-1; D is possibly TRBD1 or TRBD2 (6 bases each). The TCR comes from a woman in her seventies with renal cell carcinoma. The CDR3 loop is CAISGGAHNEQFF. The CDR3 DNA reads as TGTGCCATCAGTGGGGGGGCTCACAATGAGCAGTTCTTC.